A selection of T cell receptor beta chains follows, all from one sample in a study of T cells in Graves' hyperthyroidism and ophthalmopathy. In TCRdb, the multiplex PCR reads were re-called with MiXCR into one record per CDR3 protein. The sample lists nearly 600,000 distinct CDR3 sequences; 11% to 15% were seen once. Sequencing was carried out using blood. The receptors stem from a woman aged 25 to 39 with Graves' hyperthyroidism that later progressed to Graves' ophthalmopathy. The conserved cysteine and the conserved F or W are not part of the CDR3 here. Fields, in order: V gene, J gene, CDR3 protein.

>TRBV20-1|TRBJ2-7
STEGGSYEQY
>TRBV5-1|TRBJ1-1
ASSVSSEGSSTEAF
>TRBV5-1|TRBJ1-1
ASSLEPNTEAF
>TRBV3-1|TRBJ1-2
ASSQIGMSGGYT
>TRBV5-1|TRBJ1-1
ASSTWTWEASTEAF
>TRBV9|TRBJ2-2
ASSSRGKGAGTGELF
>TRBV7-8|TRBJ2-5
ASSSGREGQETQY
>TRBV29-1|TRBJ2-5
SVDSGRGETQY
>TRBV7-9|TRBJ2-7
ASSFEAGGVSYEQY
>TRBV30|TRBJ2-1
AWNLLAGDNEQF
>TRBV2|TRBJ1-3
ASSEAHSGNTIY
>TRBV19|TRBJ2-7
ASSIRRVGYEQY
>TRBV5-1|TRBJ2-1
ASSLDPSSYNEQF
>TRBV27|TRBJ1-2
ASSFGGGAGYGYT
>TRBV29-1|TRBJ2-7
SVEGRDEQY
>TRBV6-1|TRBJ2-5
ASSRTSGFQETQY
>TRBV6-1|TRBJ2-5
ASTRIGGSGDFQETQY
>TRBV20-1|TRBJ2-3
SASHPGSDTQY
>TRBV7-2|TRBJ2-5
ASAAGVSQETQY
>TRBV11-3|TRBJ1-6
ASSLGTSSYNSPLH
>TRBV6-1|TRBJ2-1
ASTQAGAGEQF
>TRBV11-1|TRBJ1-1
ASSLFGGKAEAF
>TRBV7-2|TRBJ2-3
ASSFFLSGTDTQY
>TRBV7-9|TRBJ1-4
ASRSPTGNEKLF
>TRBV19|TRBJ2-5
ATSGGNQETQY
>TRBV7-8|TRBJ2-5
ASSLVAGSGGETQY
>TRBV7-9|TRBJ2-3
ASSLVASDTQY
>TRBV10-3|TRBJ1-1
AISESNGAF
>TRBV5-4|TRBJ1-5
ASSFRTGLNQPQH
>TRBV20-1|TRBJ2-1
SATGQATSGGSYNEQF
>TRBV14|TRBJ2-5
ASSQVRETQY
>TRBV7-9|TRBJ2-3
ASSIDRGRTDTQY
>TRBV28|TRBJ2-7
ASSPGAPLTYEQY
>TRBV25-1|TRBJ1-1
ASTPTGQGKGAF
>TRBV18|TRBJ1-5
ASSPDGPLDQPQH
>TRBV20-1|TRBJ1-5
SARDRAGNQPQH
>TRBV29-1|TRBJ1-2
SVEKANYGYT
>TRBV10-3|TRBJ2-7
ATGGVGQGDCEQY
>TRBV30|TRBJ1-3
AWSGGIVSGNTIY
>TRBV9|TRBJ2-7
ASSVDRRAYEQY
>TRBV12-3/TRBV12-4|TRBJ2-2
ASKNPLARGGTGELF
>TRBV11-3|TRBJ2-5
ASSLGIGVETQY
>TRBV6-6|TRBJ2-5
ASSYEEEETQY
>TRBV5-6|TRBJ1-1
ARLDGGPDTEAF
>TRBV27|TRBJ1-2
ASSFGLHYGYT
>TRBV14|TRBJ2-2
ASSRVSGMNTEELF
>TRBV28|TRBJ2-7
ASSLSGRGRGEQY
>TRBV6-2/TRBV6-3|TRBJ1-3
ASSYPTTVSGNTIY
>TRBV10-1|TRBJ1-5
ASSGGLDQPQH